This T cell receptor (beta chain) emerged from a study of T cells in localized non-small cell lung cancer. Notes on the study in general: Elevated circulating T cell density in blood was associated with longer overall survival. Paired adjacent lung recovered a median around 60 of the top 100 tumor clones. Uninvolved adjacent lung had more T cell clonality than any other tissue, topping tumor.

A word on this clone: Its antigen remains unknown. A read error may account for a junction end that differs from germline.

The protocol was immunoSEQ multiplex PCR, while the TCRdb copy is restricted to in-frame clones and leaves out a portion. The table lists approximately 37,000 clones, approximately 86% of them singletons. Germline CDR1 MGHRA, CDR2 YSYEKL. The CDR3 is 14 amino acids. The genes are TRBV4-1 and TRBJ2-5; the D is unclear. This TCR derives from a man aged 18 to 50 with stage I lung adenocarcinoma. Sequencing was performed on peripheral blood, taken before any cancer treatment. The CDR3 spells CASSQVKYQETQYF. CDR3 DNA sequence: TGCGCCAGCAGCCAAGTGAAGTACCAGGAGACCCAGTACTTC.